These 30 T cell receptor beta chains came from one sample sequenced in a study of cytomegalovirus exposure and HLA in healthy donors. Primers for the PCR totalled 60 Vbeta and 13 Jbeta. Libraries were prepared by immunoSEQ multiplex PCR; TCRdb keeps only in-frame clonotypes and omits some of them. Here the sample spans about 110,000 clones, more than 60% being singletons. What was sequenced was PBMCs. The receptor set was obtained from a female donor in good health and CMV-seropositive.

CDR3 sequence reads: CASTGSSGSPLHF. In nucleotides, the CDR3 is TGTGCCAGCACCGGGTCAAGCGGTTCACCCCTCCACTTT. The rearrangement joins TRBV18 to TRBJ1-6; no clear D gene. This CDR3 is built from 13 residues. Germline V gene sequence: CDR1 KGHSH, CDR2 LQKENI. Trimming left V 8 bases short and J 9 bases short, with 14 bases between.

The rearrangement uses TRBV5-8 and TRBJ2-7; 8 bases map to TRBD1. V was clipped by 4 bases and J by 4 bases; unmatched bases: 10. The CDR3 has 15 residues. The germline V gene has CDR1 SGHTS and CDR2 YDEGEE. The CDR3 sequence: CASSRGQGGSYEQYF. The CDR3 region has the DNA TGTGCCAGCAGCCGAGGACAGGGTGGATCTTACGAGCAGTACTTC.

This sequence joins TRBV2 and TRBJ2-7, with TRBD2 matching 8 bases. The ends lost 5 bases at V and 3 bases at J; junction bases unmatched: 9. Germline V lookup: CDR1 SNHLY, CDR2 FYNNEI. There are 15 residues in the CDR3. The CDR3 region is CASSTGTSGVYEQYF. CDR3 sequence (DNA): TGTGCCAGCAGTACCGGGACTAGTGGAGTCTACGAGCAGTACTTC.

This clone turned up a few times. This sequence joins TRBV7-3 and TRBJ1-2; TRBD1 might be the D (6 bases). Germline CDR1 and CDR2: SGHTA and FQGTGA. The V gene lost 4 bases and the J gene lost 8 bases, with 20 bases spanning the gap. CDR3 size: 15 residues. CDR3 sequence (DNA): TGTGCCAGCAGCTCGACGGGGACATCTCCAGGCGGCTACACCTTC. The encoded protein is CASSSTGTSPGGYTF.

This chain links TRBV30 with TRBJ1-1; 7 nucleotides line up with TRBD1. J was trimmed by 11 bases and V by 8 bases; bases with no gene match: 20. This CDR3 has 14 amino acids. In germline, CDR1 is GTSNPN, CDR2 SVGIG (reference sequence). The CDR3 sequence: CARGGRGQGLGAFF. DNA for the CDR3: TGTGCCCGGGGGGGGAGGGGGCAAGGTTTAGGTGCTTTCTTT.

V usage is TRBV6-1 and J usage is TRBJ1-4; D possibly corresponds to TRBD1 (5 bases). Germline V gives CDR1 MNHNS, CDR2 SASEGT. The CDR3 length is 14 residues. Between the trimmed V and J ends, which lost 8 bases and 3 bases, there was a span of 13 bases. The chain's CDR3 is CASGGGSPNEKLFF. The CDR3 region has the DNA TGTGCCAGCGGGGGGGGGAGTCCTAATGAAAAACTGTTTTTT.

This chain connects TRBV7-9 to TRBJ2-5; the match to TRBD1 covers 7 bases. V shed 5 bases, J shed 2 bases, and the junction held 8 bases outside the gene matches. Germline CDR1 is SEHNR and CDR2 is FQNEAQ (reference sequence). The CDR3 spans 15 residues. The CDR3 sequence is CASSLGTATQETQYF. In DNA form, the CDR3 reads TGTGCCAGCAGCCTGGGGACAGCTACACAAGAGACCCAGTACTTC.

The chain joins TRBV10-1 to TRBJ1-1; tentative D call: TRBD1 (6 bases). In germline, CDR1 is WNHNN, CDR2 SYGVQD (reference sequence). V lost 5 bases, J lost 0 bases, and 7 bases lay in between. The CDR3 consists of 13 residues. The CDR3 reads CASSKGVNTEAFF. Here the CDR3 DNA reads TGCGCCAGCAGTAAGGGGGTGAACACTGAAGCTTTCTTT.

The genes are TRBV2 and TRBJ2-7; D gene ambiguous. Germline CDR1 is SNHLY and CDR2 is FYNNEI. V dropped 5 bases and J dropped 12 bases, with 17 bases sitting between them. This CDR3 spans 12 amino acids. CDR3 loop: CASSSDPGRPYF. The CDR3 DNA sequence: TGTGCCAGCAGTTCCGACCCAGGTCGTCCGTACTTC.

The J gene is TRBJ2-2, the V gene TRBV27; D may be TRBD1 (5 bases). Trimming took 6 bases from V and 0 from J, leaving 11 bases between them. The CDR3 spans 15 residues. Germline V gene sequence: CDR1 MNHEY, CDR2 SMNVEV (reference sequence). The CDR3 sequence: CASSSTAANTGELFF. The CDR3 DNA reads TGTGCCAGCAGCTCGACAGCAGCGAACACCGGGGAGCTGTTTTTT.

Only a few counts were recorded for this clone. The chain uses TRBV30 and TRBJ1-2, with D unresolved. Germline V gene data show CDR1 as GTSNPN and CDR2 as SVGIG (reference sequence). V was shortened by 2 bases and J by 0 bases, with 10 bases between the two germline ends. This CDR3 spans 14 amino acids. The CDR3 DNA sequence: TGTGCCTGGAGTCCTCTTGTCGCTAACTATGGCTACACCTTC. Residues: CAWSPLVANYGYTF.

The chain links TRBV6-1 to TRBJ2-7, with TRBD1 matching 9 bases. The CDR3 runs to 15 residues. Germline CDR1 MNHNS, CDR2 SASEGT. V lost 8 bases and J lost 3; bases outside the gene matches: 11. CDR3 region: CASATGTGMGYEQYF. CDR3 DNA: TGTGCCAGCGCGACCGGGACAGGGATGGGCTACGAGCAGTACTTC.

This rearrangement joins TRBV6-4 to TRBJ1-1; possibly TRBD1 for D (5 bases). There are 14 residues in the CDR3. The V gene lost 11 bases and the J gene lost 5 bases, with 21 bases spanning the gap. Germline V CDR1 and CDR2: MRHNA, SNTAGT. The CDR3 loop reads CACKVEAGRTEAFF. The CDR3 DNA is TGTGCCTGCAAGGTAGAGGCAGGGAGGACTGAAGCTTTCTTT.

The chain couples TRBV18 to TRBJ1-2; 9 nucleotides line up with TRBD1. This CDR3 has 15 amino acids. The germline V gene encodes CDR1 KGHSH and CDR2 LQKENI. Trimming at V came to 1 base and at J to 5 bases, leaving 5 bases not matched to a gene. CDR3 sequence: CASSPRTGEVYGYTF. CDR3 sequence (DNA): TGTGCCAGCTCACCACGGACAGGGGAGGTGTATGGCTACACCTTC. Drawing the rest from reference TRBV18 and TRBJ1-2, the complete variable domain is NAGVMQNPRHLVRRRGQEARLRCSPMKGHSHVYWYRQLPEEGLKFMVYLQKENIIDESGMPKERFSAEFPKEGPSILRIQQVVRGDSAAYFCASSPRTGEVYGYTFGSGTRLTVV.

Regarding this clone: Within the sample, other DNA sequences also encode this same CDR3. CDR3: CASSESASGSSYNEQFF. CDR3 DNA: TGTGCCAGCAGTGAATCGGCTAGCGGGAGCTCCTACAATGAGCAGTTCTTC. The genes are TRBV2 and TRBJ2-1; 10 bases match TRBD2. With V trimmed by 2 bases and J by 0 bases, 4 bases remained unmatched. The CDR3 extends over 17 amino acids. The germline CDR1 and CDR2 sequences are SNHLY and FYNNEI.

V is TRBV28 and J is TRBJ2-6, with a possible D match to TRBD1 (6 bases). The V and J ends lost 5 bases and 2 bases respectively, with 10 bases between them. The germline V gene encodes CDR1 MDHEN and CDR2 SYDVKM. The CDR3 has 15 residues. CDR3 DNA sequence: TGTGCCAGCAGTCTCACAGGGACTGGGGCCAACGTCCTGACTTTC. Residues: CASSLTGTGANVLTF.

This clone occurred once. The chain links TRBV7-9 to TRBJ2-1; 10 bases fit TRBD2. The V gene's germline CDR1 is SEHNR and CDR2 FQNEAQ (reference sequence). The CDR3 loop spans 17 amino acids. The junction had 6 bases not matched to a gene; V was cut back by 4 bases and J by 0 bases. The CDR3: CASSSDTSGTSYNEQFF. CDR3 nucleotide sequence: TGTGCCAGCAGCTCTGATACTAGCGGGACCTCCTACAATGAGCAGTTCTTC.

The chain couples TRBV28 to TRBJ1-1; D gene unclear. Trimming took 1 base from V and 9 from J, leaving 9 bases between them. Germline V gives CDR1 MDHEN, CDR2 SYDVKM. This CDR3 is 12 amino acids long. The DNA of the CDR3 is TGTGCCAGCAGTTTATCTAGGTTGAAAGCTTTCTTT. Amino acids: CASSLSRLKAFF.

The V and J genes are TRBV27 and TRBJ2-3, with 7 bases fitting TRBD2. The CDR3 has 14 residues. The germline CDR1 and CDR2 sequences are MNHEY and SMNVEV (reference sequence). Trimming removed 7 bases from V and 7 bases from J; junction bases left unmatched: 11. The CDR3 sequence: CASTVTSSIHTQYF. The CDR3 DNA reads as TGTGCCAGCACTGTGACTAGCAGTATACATACGCAGTATTTT.

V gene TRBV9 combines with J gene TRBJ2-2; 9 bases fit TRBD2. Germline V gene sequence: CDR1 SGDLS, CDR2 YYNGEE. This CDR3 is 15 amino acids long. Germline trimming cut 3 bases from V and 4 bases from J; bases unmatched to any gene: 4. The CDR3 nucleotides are TGTGCCAGCAGCGCGCGGGGGGGATCCACCGGGGAGCTGTTTTTT. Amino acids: CASSARGGSTGELFF.

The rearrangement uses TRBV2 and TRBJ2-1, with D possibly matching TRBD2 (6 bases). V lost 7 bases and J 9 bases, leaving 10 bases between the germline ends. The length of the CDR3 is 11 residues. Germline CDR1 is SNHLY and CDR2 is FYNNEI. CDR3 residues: CASILGGEQFF. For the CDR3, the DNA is TGTGCCAGCATCCTGGGGGGTGAGCAGTTCTTC.

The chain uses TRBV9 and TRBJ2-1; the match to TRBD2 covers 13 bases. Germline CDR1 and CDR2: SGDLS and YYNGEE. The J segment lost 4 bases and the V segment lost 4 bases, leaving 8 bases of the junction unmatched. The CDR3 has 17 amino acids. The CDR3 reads CASSRTSGGLSYNEQFF. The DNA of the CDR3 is TGTGCCAGCAGCCGGACTAGCGGGGGACTAAGTTACAATGAGCAGTTCTTC.

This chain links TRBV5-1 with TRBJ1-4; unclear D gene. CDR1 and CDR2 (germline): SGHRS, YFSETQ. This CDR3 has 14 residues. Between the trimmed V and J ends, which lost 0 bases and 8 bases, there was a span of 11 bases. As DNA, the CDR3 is TGCGCCAGCAGCTTGGGTCGGGTTGACGAAAAACTGTTTTTT. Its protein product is CASSLGRVDEKLFF.

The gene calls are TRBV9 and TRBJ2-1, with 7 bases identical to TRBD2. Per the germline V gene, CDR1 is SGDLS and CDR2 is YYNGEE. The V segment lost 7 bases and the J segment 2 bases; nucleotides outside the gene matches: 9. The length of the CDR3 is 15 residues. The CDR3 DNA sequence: TGTGCCAGCTCGCGAGCGGGAACCGCCTACAATGAGCAGTTCTTC. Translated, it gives CASSRAGTAYNEQFF. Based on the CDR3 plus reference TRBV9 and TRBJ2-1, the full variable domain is DSGVTQTPKHLITATGQRVTLRCSPRSGDLSVYWYQQSLDQGLQFLIQYYNGEERAKGNILERFSAQQFPDLHSELNLSSLELGDSALYFCASSRAGTAYNEQFFGPGTRLTVL.

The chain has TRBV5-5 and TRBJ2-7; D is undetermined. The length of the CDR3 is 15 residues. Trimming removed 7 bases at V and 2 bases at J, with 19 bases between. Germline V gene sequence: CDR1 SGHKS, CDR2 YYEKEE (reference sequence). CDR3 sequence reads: CASAHRQQNTYEQYF. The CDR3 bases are TGTGCCAGCGCGCATCGGCAACAGAATACCTACGAGCAGTACTTC.

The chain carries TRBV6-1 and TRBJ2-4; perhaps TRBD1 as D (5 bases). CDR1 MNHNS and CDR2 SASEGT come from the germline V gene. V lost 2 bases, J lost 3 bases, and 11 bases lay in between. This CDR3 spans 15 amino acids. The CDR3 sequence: CASSETGGVKNIQYF. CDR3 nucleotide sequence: TGTGCCAGCAGTGAAACAGGTGGAGTCAAAAACATTCAGTACTTC.

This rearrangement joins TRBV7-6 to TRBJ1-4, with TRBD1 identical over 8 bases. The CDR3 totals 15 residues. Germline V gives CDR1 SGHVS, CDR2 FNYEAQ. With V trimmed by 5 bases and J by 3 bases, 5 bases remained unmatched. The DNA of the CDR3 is TGTGCCAGCAGCCGTGACAGGGGACCTAATGAAAAACTGTTTTTT. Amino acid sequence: CASSRDRGPNEKLFF.

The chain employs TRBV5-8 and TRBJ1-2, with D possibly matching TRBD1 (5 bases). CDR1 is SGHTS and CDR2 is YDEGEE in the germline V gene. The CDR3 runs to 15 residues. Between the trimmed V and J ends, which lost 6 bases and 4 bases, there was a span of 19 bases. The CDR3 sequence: CASTSKGWQTYGYTF. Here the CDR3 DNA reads TGTGCCAGCACCTCGAAGGGGTGGCAGACCTATGGCTACACCTTC.

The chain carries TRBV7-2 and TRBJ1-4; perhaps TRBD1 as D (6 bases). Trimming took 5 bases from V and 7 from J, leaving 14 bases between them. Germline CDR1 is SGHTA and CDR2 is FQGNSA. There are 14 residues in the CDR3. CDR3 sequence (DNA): TGTGCCAGCAGCCTACAGGGCTGGGGTGAAAAACTGTTTTTT. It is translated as CASSLQGWGEKLFF.

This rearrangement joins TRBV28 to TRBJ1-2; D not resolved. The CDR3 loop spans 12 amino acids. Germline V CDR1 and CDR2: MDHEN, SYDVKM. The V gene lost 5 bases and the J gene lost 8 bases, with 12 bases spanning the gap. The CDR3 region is CASSLGTRGYTF. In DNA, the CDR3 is TGTGCCAGCAGTCTAGGTACCCGAGGCTACACCTTC.